This TCR delta chain was sequenced for a study of gamma-delta T cells after stem cell transplantation. The CDR3 has 15 residues. Germline CDR1 and CDR2: GEAIGNYY and EKD. To note about this clone: The TCRdb protein comes from a much larger clone and disagrees with this DNA's translation at residue 12, likely due to a read error; the protein given here is derived from the DNA.

TCRdb reapplied CATT to the RT-PCR reads. The data show under 500 delta-chain clones, roughly 1.5% seen once. The V call is TRDV2, the J call TRDJ1; D call uncertain. The origin of this receptor is a human donor. It is not recorded whose cells these are; they may come from a transplant donor. Sequences were obtained from gamma-delta T cells. CDR3 region: CACDPLAEYTDELIF. The DNA for the CDR3 is TGTGCCTGTGACCCGTTGGCGGAATACACCGATGAACTCATCTTT.